This T cell receptor (beta chain) was retrieved from a study of blood T cell repertoires in COVID-19. Study background: There were acute and convalescent COVID-19 samples, and they came from the United States, Italy and Spain.

With regard to this clone: Distinct nucleotide sequences in the sample also encode this CDR3.

V was cut by 0 bases and J by 3 bases, with 7 bases left in between. Germline-derived CDR1 and CDR2 are SGHRS and YFSETQ. CDR3 length equals 13 residues. Using immunoSEQ multiplex PCR, the repertoire was profiled, and TCRdb retains in-frame clones only, with some absent. Among about 67,000 clones listed, 79% were seen once. This sequence joins TRBV5-1 and TRBJ2-7, with D perhaps TRBD1 (6 bases). This clonotype originated in a woman aged 60-75 years with acute or convalescent COVID-19. Source material: peripheral blood. Here the CDR3 reads CASSLDRDYEQYF. The CDR3 DNA reads TGCGCCAGCAGCTTGGACAGGGACTACGAGCAGTACTTC.